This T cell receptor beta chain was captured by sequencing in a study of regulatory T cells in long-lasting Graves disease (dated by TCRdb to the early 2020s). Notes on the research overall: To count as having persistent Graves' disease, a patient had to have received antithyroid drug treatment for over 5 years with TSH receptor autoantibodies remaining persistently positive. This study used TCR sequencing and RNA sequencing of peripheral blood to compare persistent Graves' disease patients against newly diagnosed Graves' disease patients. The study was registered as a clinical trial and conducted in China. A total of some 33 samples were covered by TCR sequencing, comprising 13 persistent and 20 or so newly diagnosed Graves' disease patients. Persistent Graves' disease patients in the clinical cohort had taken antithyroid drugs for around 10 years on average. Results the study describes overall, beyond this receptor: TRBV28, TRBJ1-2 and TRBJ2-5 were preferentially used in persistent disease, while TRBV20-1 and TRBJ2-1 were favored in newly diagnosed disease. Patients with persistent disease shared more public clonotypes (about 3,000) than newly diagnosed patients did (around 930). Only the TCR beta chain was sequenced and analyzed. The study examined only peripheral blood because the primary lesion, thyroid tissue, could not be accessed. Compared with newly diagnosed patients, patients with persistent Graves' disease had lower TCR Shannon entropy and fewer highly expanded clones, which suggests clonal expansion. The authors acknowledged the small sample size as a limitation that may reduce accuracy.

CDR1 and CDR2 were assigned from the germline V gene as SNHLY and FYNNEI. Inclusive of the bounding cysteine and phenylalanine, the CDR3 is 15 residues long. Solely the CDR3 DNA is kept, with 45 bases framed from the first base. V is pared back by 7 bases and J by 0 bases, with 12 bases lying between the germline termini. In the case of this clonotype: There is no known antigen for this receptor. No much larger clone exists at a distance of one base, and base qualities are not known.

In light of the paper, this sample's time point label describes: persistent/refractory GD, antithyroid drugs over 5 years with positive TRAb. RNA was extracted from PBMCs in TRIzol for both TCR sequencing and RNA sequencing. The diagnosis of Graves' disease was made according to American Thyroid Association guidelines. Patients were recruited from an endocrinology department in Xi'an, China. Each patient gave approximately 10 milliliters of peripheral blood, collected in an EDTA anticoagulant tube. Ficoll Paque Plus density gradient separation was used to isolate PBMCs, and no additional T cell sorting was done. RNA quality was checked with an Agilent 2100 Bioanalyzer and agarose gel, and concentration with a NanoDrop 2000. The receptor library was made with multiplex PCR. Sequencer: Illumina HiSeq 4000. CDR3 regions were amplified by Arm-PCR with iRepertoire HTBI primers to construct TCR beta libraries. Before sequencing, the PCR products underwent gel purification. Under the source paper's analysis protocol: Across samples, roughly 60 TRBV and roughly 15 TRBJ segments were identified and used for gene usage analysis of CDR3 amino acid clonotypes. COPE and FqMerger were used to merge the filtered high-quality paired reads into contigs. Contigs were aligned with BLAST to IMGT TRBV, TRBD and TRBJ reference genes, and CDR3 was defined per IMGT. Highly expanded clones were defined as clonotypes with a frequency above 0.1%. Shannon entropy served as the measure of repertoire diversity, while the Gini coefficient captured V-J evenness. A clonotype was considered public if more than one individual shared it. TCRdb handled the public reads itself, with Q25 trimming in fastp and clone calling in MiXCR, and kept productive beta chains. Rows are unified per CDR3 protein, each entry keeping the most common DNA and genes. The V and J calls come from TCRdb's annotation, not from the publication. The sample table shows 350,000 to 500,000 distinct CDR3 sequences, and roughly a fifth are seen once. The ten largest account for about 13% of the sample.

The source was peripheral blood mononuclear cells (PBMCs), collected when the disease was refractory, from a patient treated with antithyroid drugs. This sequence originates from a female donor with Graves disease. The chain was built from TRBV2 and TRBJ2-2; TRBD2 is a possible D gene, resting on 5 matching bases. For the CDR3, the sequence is CASTRERANTGELFF. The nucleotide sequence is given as TGTGCCAGCACTAGGGAGCGAGCGAACACCGGGGAGCTGTTTTTT.